This is a list of T cell receptor beta chains from one sample in a study of cytotoxic CD8 clonotypes in ibrutinib-treated CLL. Sequenced by immunoSEQ multiplex PCR; TCRdb stores in-frame clones only, minus some. The data show 70,000 to 80,000 clones, with around four fifths seen just once and approximately 35% held by the top ten. The sample in question was PBMCs, obtained after 24 months of ibrutinib treatment. All receptors come from a human donor with chronic lymphocytic leukemia. The CDR3 runs from the conserved cysteine through the conserved F or W. A D gene is named only where the DNA matches it firmly. Clone size is stated in some rows and not others, as once, few, many or a class when expanded.

d_call	v_call	j_call	clone_size	cdr3_nt	cdr3_aa
NA	TRBV5-1	TRBJ2-6	few	TGCGCCAGCAGCTTGGCCCAGGCTCGCTCTGGGGCCAACGTCCTGACTTTC	CASSLAQARSGANVLTF
NA	TRBV28	TRBJ2-1	once	TGTGCCAGCAGACCAGCGGGTCGCTACAATGAGCAGTTCTTC	CASRPAGRYNEQFF
TRBD2	TRBV10-3	TRBJ2-3	NA	TGTGCCATCAGTGAGTCGAAGGGAGGGGTAGCGGATACGCAGTATTTT	CAISESKGGVADTQYF
NA	TRBV28	TRBJ1-4	NA	TGTGCCAGCAGGATAGGTAGTACAGTGCCGTTTTTT	CASRIGSTVPFF
NA	TRBV11-2	TRBJ2-7	NA	TGTGCCAGCAGAGGTAACGGACCGTACGAGCAGTACTTC	CASRGNGPYEQYF
TRBD2	TRBV6-4	TRBJ2-3	NA	TGTGCCAGCAGTGCGACTAGCGGGAACACGCAGTATTTT	CASSATSGNTQYF
NA	TRBV9	TRBJ2-2	NA	TGTGCCAGCAGTGGAGCAGGGGAGCTGTTTTTT	CASSGAGELFF
NA	TRBV27	TRBJ1-2	NA	TGTGCCAGCAGTTTCGTCGGGGCGGGAAGCTATGGCTACACCTTC	CASSFVGAGSYGYTF
TRBD2	TRBV5-1	TRBJ2-1	once	TGCGCCAGCAGCTTCGGGACTAGCGACTACAATGAGCAGTTCTTC	CASSFGTSDYNEQFF
NA	TRBV9	TRBJ1-1	NA	TGTGCCAGCAGCGTAGTCCCAGAGGGGATATCCACTGAAGCTTTCTTT	CASSVVPEGISTEAFF
NA	TRBV18	TRBJ2-7	NA	TGTGCCAGCTCAACTCTCCAGTCCTACGAGCAGTACTTC	CASSTLQSYEQYF
TRBD2	TRBV27	TRBJ2-5	NA	TGTGCCAGCAGCTTGTTAGCGGGAGCATCGGAGACCCAGTACTTC	CASSLLAGASETQYF
TRBD1	TRBV5-6	TRBJ1-5	once	TGTGCCAGCAGCGCTACAGGGGGCGCAAGCAATCAGCCCCAGCATTTT	CASSATGGASNQPQHF
TRBD1	TRBV5-1	TRBJ2-2	once	TGCGCCAGCAGCTTCGATGACAGGGCGGCCACCGGGGAGCTGTTTTTT	CASSFDDRAATGELFF
TRBD1	TRBV28	TRBJ2-2	NA	TGTGCCAGCAGTTTCCTGGGACAGGAGGACACCGGGGAGCTGTTTTTT	CASSFLGQEDTGELFF
NA	TRBV30	TRBJ2-7	NA	TGTGCCTGGAACCACGAGGGGCCCTACGAGCAGTACTTC	CAWNHEGPYEQYF
NA	TRBV5-1	TRBJ1-1	NA	TGCGCCAGCAGCTCGTTCACTGAAGCTTTCTTT	CASSSFTEAFF
NA	TRBV6-1	TRBJ2-7	NA	TGTGCCAGCAGTGAAGCGGTAGCGGTCTACGAGCAGTACTTC	CASSEAVAVYEQYF
TRBD2	TRBV7-8	TRBJ2-3	NA	TGTGCCAGCAGCTTGAGGACTAGTCGCACCACAGATACGCAGTATTTT	CASSLRTSRTTDTQYF
TRBD1	TRBV18	TRBJ2-1	NA	TGTGCCAGCTCACCACGGCGGGCGGGACAGGGGAGTAATGAGCAGTTCTTC	CASSPRRAGQGSNEQFF
NA	TRBV5-4	TRBJ2-1	NA	TGTGCCAGCAGCTCGCAGGCTCGTACTATATACAATGAGCAGTTCTTC	CASSSQARTIYNEQFF
TRBD1	TRBV19	TRBJ2-3	NA	TGTGCCAGTAGTATGCGGACAGGGTTGCGCACAGATACGCAGTATTTT	CASSMRTGLRTDTQYF
NA	TRBV5-1	TRBJ1-3	NA	TGCGCCAGCAGCTTATCTGGGACTGGAAACACCATATATTTT	CASSLSGTGNTIYF
NA	TRBV6-1	TRBJ2-2	few	TGTGCCAGCAGATCGGCTTTAAGTTCCGGGGAGCTGTTTTTT	CASRSALSSGELFF
TRBD2	TRBV18	TRBJ2-5	NA	TGTGCCAGCTCCTCTGGGAGGGAAGAGACCCAGTACTTC	CASSSGREETQYF
NA	TRBV5-8	TRBJ2-5	NA	TGTGCCAGCAGCCTCGGGACGGGTCGACTAGTTTCGGAGACCCAGTACTTC	CASSLGTGRLVSETQYF
NA	TRBV11-1	TRBJ2-1	once	TGTGCCAGCAGCTTAGCGTTCAGGGCTAGCTCTCCTGAGCAGTTCTTC	CASSLAFRASSPEQFF
NA	TRBV18	TRBJ2-7	NA	TGTGCCAGCTCCCCAGGGGCGAGCTCCTACGAGCAGTACTTC	CASSPGASSYEQYF
NA	TRBV2	TRBJ1-1	NA	TGTGCCACCTCTAGGGAGGGGGGTGTTGAAGCTTTCTTT	CATSREGGVEAFF
TRBD1	TRBV27	TRBJ1-5	NA	TGTGCCAGCAGTGACAGGGGGCGCGGCCAGCCCCAGCATTTT	CASSDRGRGQPQHF
NA	TRBV6-1	TRBJ1-5	NA	TGTGCCAGCAGTGGGGAAGGATTTAGCAATCAGCCCCAGCATTTT	CASSGEGFSNQPQHF
NA	TRBV29-1	TRBJ2-7	NA	TGCAGCGCCCTCCTGATAGAGAGAGCCTACGAGCAGTACTTC	CSALLIERAYEQYF
NA	TRBV30	TRBJ2-1	NA	TGTGCCTGGAGGCCCAGCTCTCACAATGAGCAGTTCTTC	CAWRPSSHNEQFF
TRBD2	TRBV11-2	TRBJ2-7	NA	TGTGCCAGCAGCCCCGGTTCCGGGAGGGGCTTCGAGCAGTACTTC	CASSPGSGRGFEQYF
NA	TRBV5-1	TRBJ1-1	NA	TGCGCCAGCAGCTTATTAGACAACACTGAAGCTTTCTTT	CASSLLDNTEAFF
TRBD1	TRBV4-3	TRBJ2-7	NA	TGCGCCAGCAGCCAAACTCCGCTCGACAGGGGCGAATCTGGGGAGCAGTACTTC	CASSQTPLDRGESGEQYF
NA	TRBV7-6	TRBJ2-1	once	TGTGCCAGCAGCTTAGTGGACAGCCCAATAGGTTATGAGCAGTTCTTC	CASSLVDSPIGYEQFF
TRBD2	TRBV11-3	TRBJ2-7	NA	TGTGCCAGCAGCTCCTCAACTAGCGGGAGCAACGAGCAGTACTTC	CASSSSTSGSNEQYF
NA	TRBV7-3	TRBJ2-7	NA	TGTGCCAGCAGCGCCAGTGCAGGAGCGATCTACGAGCAGTACTTC	CASSASAGAIYEQYF
NA	TRBV7-7	TRBJ2-3	NA	TGTGCCAGCAGCTTAGCAGGGACTAGCACAGATACGCAGTATTTT	CASSLAGTSTDTQYF
NA	TRBV25-1	TRBJ2-3	NA	TGTGCCACCTCCTTTTCAGATACGCAGTATTTT	CATSFSDTQYF
TRBD1	TRBV7-2	TRBJ1-1	NA	TGTGCCAGCAGCCGAGACAGGGCCAATGAAGCTTTCTTT	CASSRDRANEAFF
NA	TRBV12-5	TRBJ2-2	NA	TGTGCTAGTGCCTGGCGGCCCGGACACGGGGAGCTGTTTTTT	CASAWRPGHGELFF
TRBD2	TRBV2	TRBJ2-3	few	TGTGCCAGCAGTGCGGAACTAGCGGGAGGGCCATTCAGTTTTAGCACGCAGTATTTT	CASSAELAGGPFSFSTQYF
TRBD1	TRBV29-1	TRBJ2-1	NA	TGCAGCGTCTGGACAGGACCAGAGGTTCATGAGCAGTTCTTC	CSVWTGPEVHEQFF
NA	TRBV6-5	TRBJ1-4	NA	TGTGCCAGCAGTATCCGTCGGGATGAAAAACTGTTTTTT	CASSIRRDEKLFF
NA	TRBV7-3	TRBJ1-1	NA	TGTGCCAGCAGCTTACGTGAGGGCACTGAAGCTTTCTTT	CASSLREGTEAFF
TRBD2	TRBV18	TRBJ2-3	NA	TGTGCCAGCTCACCATCTAGCGGGAGGCCCACAGATACGCAGTATTTT	CASSPSSGRPTDTQYF
NA	TRBV19	TRBJ1-3	NA	TGTGCCTCAGCACACAGGGCCAACTCTGGAAACACCATATATTTT	CASAHRANSGNTIYF
NA	TRBV5-4	TRBJ1-2	NA	TGTGCCAGCAGCTTGGAACGGGTTAACTATGGCTACACCTTC	CASSLERVNYGYTF
NA	TRBV6-1	TRBJ1-2	few	TGTGCCAGCAGTGTCTCAGGGGACTATGGCTACACCTTC	CASSVSGDYGYTF
TRBD2	TRBV7-3	TRBJ2-7	few	TGTGCCAGCAGCGCGGCGACTAGCGGGAGCTACGAGCAGTACTTC	CASSAATSGSYEQYF